These T cell receptor beta chains were read from a single sample in a study of cytomegalovirus exposure and HLA in healthy donors. Repertoires were generated with immunoSEQ multiplex PCR, while TCRdb's copy carries only in-frame clones and drops some. This table holds 150,000 to 200,000 clones. Sequencing input: PBMCs. These receptors were obtained from a man aged 30-40 years in good health and CMV-seronegative. The CDR3 runs from the conserved cysteine through the conserved F or W. The D gene is left open where the match is weak.

CDR3 length	V gene	D gene	J gene	CDR3 DNA	CDR3 protein
13	TRBV7-2	-	TRBJ1-5	TGTGCCAGCAGCTTCACCTATAATCAGCCCCAGCATTTT	CASSFTYNQPQHF
15	TRBV6-1	-	TRBJ1-5	TGTGCCAGCAGTGACGGACATTATAGCAATCAGCCCCAGCATTTT	CASSDGHYSNQPQHF
17	TRBV18	TRBD2	TRBJ2-1	TGTGCCAGCTCACCATTCCCTGGACTAGCGGGAGCAATTGAGCAGTTCTTC	CASSPFPGLAGAIEQFF
15	TRBV6-1	TRBD1	TRBJ2-7	TGTGCCAGTGTAACCGGGACAGGGATTTCCTACGAGCAGTACTTC	CASVTGTGISYEQYF
16	TRBV9	TRBD2	TRBJ2-3	TGTGCCAGCAGCGTCCTAGCGGCCCCAAGCACAGATACGCAGTATTTT	CASSVLAAPSTDTQYF
14	TRBV2	-	TRBJ2-7	TGTGCCAGTCTTGACGAACCGGACAACTACGAGCAGTACTTC	CASLDEPDNYEQYF
16	TRBV7-8	-	TRBJ2-2	TGTGCCAGCAGCTTAGCACCAGGGGCAAACACCGGGGAGCTGTTTTTT	CASSLAPGANTGELFF
17	TRBV11-2	-	TRBJ1-1	TGTGCCAGCAGCTTAGAGGGATTGGGGCAGGGGAAACCTGAAGCTTTCTTT	CASSLEGLGQGKPEAFF
15	TRBV5-1	TRBD1	TRBJ2-3	TGCGCCAGCAGCTTGGGGGACAGCCCGGTTTCGGGGCAGTATTTT	CASSLGDSPVSGQYF
15	TRBV14	-	TRBJ2-7	TGTGCCAGCAGCCAAGACGCCGCTAGAACCTACGAGCAGTACTTC	CASSQDAARTYEQYF
15	TRBV6-5	TRBD1	TRBJ2-5	TGTGCCAGCAGTTCGGGACAGGGGTTTTTGGAGACCCAGTACTTC	CASSSGQGFLETQYF
19	TRBV5-5	TRBD2	TRBJ2-5	TGTGCCAGCAGCTTGGCCCCGACTAGCGGGGGGGCTAGGCGAGAGACCCAGTACTTC	CASSLAPTSGGARRETQYF
14	TRBV27	-	TRBJ2-7	TGTGCCAGCAGTTTCGGAGGACCTTTACGGGGGCAGTACTTC	CASSFGGPLRGQYF
15	TRBV4-2	-	TRBJ2-2	TGTGCCAGCAGCCAAGAAAGCAGGGACACCGGGGAGCTGTTTTTT	CASSQESRDTGELFF
14	TRBV27	TRBD1	TRBJ2-1	TGTGCCAGCAGTTTAAGGGGGCCCTACAATGAGCAGTTCTTC	CASSLRGPYNEQFF
18	TRBV11-2	TRBD2	TRBJ2-3	TGTGCCAGCAGCTCCCTGACTAGCGGGAGGGCTAGCACAGATACGCAGTATTTT	CASSSLTSGRASTDTQYF
13	TRBV19	-	TRBJ2-1	TGTGCCAGTAGTGTGGACGGGGTTAATGAGCAGTTCTTC	CASSVDGVNEQFF
15	TRBV5-1	TRBD1	TRBJ1-1	TGCGCCAGCAGCTCGACAGGGGCCATGAACACTGAAGCTTTCTTT	CASSSTGAMNTEAFF
15	TRBV11-2	-	TRBJ2-3	TGTGCCAGCAGTGGGGGGACTTCCCTGTCAGATACGCAGTATTTT	CASSGGTSLSDTQYF
14	TRBV25-1	-	TRBJ1-2	TGTGCCAGCAGTGGGCAGGGTGTACTCTATGGCTACACCTTC	CASSGQGVLYGYTF
17	TRBV7-9	TRBD1	TRBJ1-2	TGTGCCAGCAGCTTAGCCGGGACAGGGTCGGCTAACTATGGCTACACCTTC	CASSLAGTGSANYGYTF
14	TRBV5-1	-	TRBJ1-1	TGCGCCAGCAGCTCTCTTGGGCCGAACACTGAAGCTTTCTTT	CASSSLGPNTEAFF
16	TRBV2	-	TRBJ2-2	TGTGCCAGCAGTGAATCTAGCGTCAGATTCTCCGGGGAGCTGTTTTTT	CASSESSVRFSGELFF
17	TRBV11-1	-	TRBJ2-1	TGTGCCAGCAGCTTAGCCCCACTAGTTACCCTCTACAATGAGCAGTTCTTC	CASSLAPLVTLYNEQFF
14	TRBV9	TRBD1	TRBJ2-7	TGTGCCAGCAGCGTAGGGACAGGGGACTACGAGCAGTACTTC	CASSVGTGDYEQYF
15	TRBV9	TRBD1	TRBJ2-2	TGTGCCAGCAGCGTAGAGGGACAGGGTTCCGGGGAGCTGTTTTTT	CASSVEGQGSGELFF
15	TRBV5-4	TRBD2	TRBJ2-7	TGTGCCAGCAGCTCAAGCGGGGGTAGCTCCTACGAGCAGTACTTC	CASSSSGGSSYEQYF
13	TRBV29-1	-	TRBJ2-5	TGCAGCGCCAGAAGTTTCAACCAAGAGACCCAGTACTTC	CSARSFNQETQYF
12	TRBV30	-	TRBJ1-2	TGTGCCTGGAGTGCTACAGGATCCCCTTTCACCTTC	CAWSATGSPFTF
15	TRBV7-9	TRBD1	TRBJ1-1	TGTGCCAGCAGCTTAGATCGGGACAGGGTAACTGAAGCTTTCTTT	CASSLDRDRVTEAFF
14	TRBV11-3	TRBD1	TRBJ2-7	TGTGCCAGCAGCTACACAGGGGGCACCTACGAGCAGTACTTC	CASSYTGGTYEQYF
17	TRBV4-1	TRBD2	TRBJ2-5	TGCGCCAGCAGCCAGGGGGGACTAGCGGGTATGGGAGAGACCCAGTACTTC	CASSQGGLAGMGETQYF
14	TRBV2	TRBD1	TRBJ2-5	TGTGCCAGCAGCCCATTAACAGGGGGGGAGACCCAGTACTTC	CASSPLTGGETQYF
12	TRBV19	-	TRBJ1-5	TGTGCCAGTAGCCACGGGGGTCAGCCCCAGCATTTT	CASSHGGQPQHF
16	TRBV7-6	-	TRBJ1-3	TGTGCCAGCAGCCCAAGGGAGGGGCTCCGTAGTGACACCATATATTTT	CASSPREGLRSDTIYF
11	TRBV4-2	-	TRBJ1-2	TGTGCCAGCAGCCAAGATGGCGGCTACACCTTC	CASSQDGGYTF
15	TRBV7-7	TRBD1	TRBJ1-5	TGTGCCAGCAGAACAGGGGTACGGCGCAATCAGCCCCAGCATTTT	CASRTGVRRNQPQHF
16	TRBV21-1	-	TRBJ2-7	TGTGCCAGCAGCCCGACAGGCAGGACAGAATGGTACGAGCAGTACTTC	CASSPTGRTEWYEQYF
16	TRBV6-5	TRBD2	TRBJ2-4	TGTGCCAGCAGTTCCAAGACTAGCGACCCAAAAAACATTCAGTACTTC	CASSSKTSDPKNIQYF
18	TRBV11-3	-	TRBJ2-5	TGTGCCAGCAGCTTTGGGCCCTCGGCGGGGGCCCACCAAGAGACCCAGTACTTC	CASSFGPSAGAHQETQYF
14	TRBV10-3	TRBD1	TRBJ2-7	TGTGCCATCAGTGCGAACAGGGGAACCTACGAGCAGTACTTC	CAISANRGTYEQYF
14	TRBV19	TRBD1	TRBJ1-2	TGTGCCAGTAGGACAGGGCAAAATAACTATGGCTACACCTTC	CASRTGQNNYGYTF
15	TRBV4-2	-	TRBJ1-2	TGTGCCAGCAGCCAAGGTTCCCCAGGGGACTATGGCTACACCTTC	CASSQGSPGDYGYTF
12	TRBV6-5	-	TRBJ2-5	TGTGCCAGCGTCGCGGCCGGGGAGACCCAGTACTTC	CASVAAGETQYF
15	TRBV29-1	TRBD2	TRBJ2-7	TGCAGCGTTGCTGGGACTAGCGGGAGCGGCTACGAGCAGTACTTC	CSVAGTSGSGYEQYF
18	TRBV9	TRBD2	TRBJ2-1	TGTGCCAGCAGCGAGACTAGCGGGATTTTTCTACCTGGCAATGAGCAGTTCTTC	CASSETSGIFLPGNEQFF